These T cell receptor beta chains were read from a single sample in a study of cytomegalovirus exposure and HLA in healthy donors. The repertoire was sequenced with immunoSEQ multiplex PCR; TCRdb's copy has only in-frame clones and lacks some. Here the sample spans 120,000 or so clones, about three quarters being singletons. The sequencing sample was made of PBMCs. These receptors originate from a man aged 30-40 years in good health and CMV-seronegative. The CDR3 runs from the conserved cysteine through the conserved F or W. A D gene is named only where the DNA matches it firmly. The size field is filled for only some rows; it gives once, few, many or a size class.

V gene,J gene,CDR3 length,D gene,clone size,CDR3 protein,CDR3 DNA
TRBV27,TRBJ1-2,14,TRBD1,-,CASSRQGLNYGYTF,TGTGCCAGCAGTCGACAGGGCTTGAACTATGGCTACACCTTC
TRBV5-6,TRBJ1-2,18,-,-,CASSFVPATQGLGSLYTF,TGTGCCAGCAGCTTTGTCCCCGCGACACAGGGCCTTGGATCGCTCTACACCTTC
TRBV20-1,TRBJ1-2,11,-,-,CSARGGLLNTF,TGCAGTGCTAGGGGGGGACTACTAAACACCTTC
TRBV18,TRBJ2-1,16,TRBD2,-,CASAGLAGISYNEQFF,TGTGCCAGCGCGGGACTAGCGGGGATATCCTACAATGAGCAGTTCTTC
TRBV7-9,TRBJ2-5,13,TRBD1,-,CASRHYRDSNKYF,TGTGCCAGCAGACACTACCGGGACAGTAATAAGTACTTC
TRBV6-1,TRBJ1-3,14,-,few,CASSEQGRGNTIYF,TGTGCCAGCAGTGAGCAGGGCCGGGGAAACACCATATATTTT
TRBV18,TRBJ2-3,15,-,few,CASSPAEGVADTQYF,TGTGCCAGCTCACCAGCCGAAGGGGTAGCAGATACGCAGTATTTT
TRBV5-4,TRBJ1-4,15,TRBD1,-,CASSSLGTGQEKLFF,TGTGCCAGCAGCTCCCTCGGGACAGGGCAAGAAAAACTGTTTTTT
TRBV7-7,TRBJ2-6,15,-,few,CASSPTGSGANVLTF,TGTGCCAGCAGCCCAACAGGCTCAGGGGCCAACGTCCTGACTTTC
TRBV7-6,TRBJ2-5,14,-,once,CASSLVRGQETQYF,TGTGCCAGCAGCTTAGTCAGGGGCCAAGAGACCCAGTACTTC
TRBV7-9,TRBJ2-5,16,-,-,CSSSEPDRLPDSTQYF,TGTTCCAGCAGCGAACCAGATCGACTACCCGATTCGACCCAGTACTTC
TRBV11-2,TRBJ2-7,17,-,-,CASSLAWGLAASYEQYF,TGTGCCAGCAGCTTAGCATGGGGGCTAGCGGCCTCCTACGAGCAGTACTTC
TRBV11-2,TRBJ1-2,14,TRBD1,few,CASSLGDRVYGYTF,TGTGCCAGCAGCTTAGGGGACAGGGTCTACGGCTACACCTTC
TRBV11-2,TRBJ1-6,14,TRBD1,-,CASSLKQGASPLHF,TGTGCCAGCAGCCTCAAGCAGGGGGCATCACCCCTCCACTTT
TRBV28,TRBJ1-6,18,TRBD1,-,CASSLPRGQGAENSPLHF,TGTGCCAGCAGTTTACCCCGGGGACAGGGGGCTGAAAATTCACCCCTCCACTTT
TRBV10-3,TRBJ2-7,12,TRBD2,once,CAISRGGYEQYF,TGTGCCATCAGCCGGGGGGGGTACGAGCAGTACTTC
TRBV10-3,TRBJ1-5,14,-,-,CAISGDGTYQPRHF,TGTGCCATCAGTGGGGACGGGACTTATCAGCCCCGGCATTTT
TRBV30,TRBJ1-2,13,-,-,CAWSVQYDYGYTF,TGTGCCTGGAGTGTACAATATGACTATGGCTACACCTTC
TRBV6-5,TRBJ2-7,15,TRBD2,-,CASSRGLAGTYEQYF,TGTGCCAGCAGTAGGGGACTAGCGGGGACCTACGAGCAGTACTTC
TRBV5-6,TRBJ1-2,17,-,-,CASSPYFDRNFNYGYTF,TGTGCCAGCAGCCCTTATTTCGACAGGAACTTTAACTATGGCTACACCTTC
TRBV6-1,TRBJ1-6,12,-,-,CASSGEISPLHF,TGTGCCAGCAGTGGGGAGATTTCACCCCTCCACTTT
TRBV7-9,TRBJ2-3,15,-,-,CASSLAAIATDTQYF,TGTGCCAGCAGCTTAGCGGCAATTGCTACAGATACGCAGTATTTT
TRBV5-1,TRBJ2-3,13,-,once,CASSLQGTDTQYF,TGCGCCAGCAGCTTGCAGGGCACAGATACGCAGTATTTT
TRBV11-3,TRBJ2-1,14,TRBD2,-,CASSFRGGDDEQFF,TGTGCCAGCAGCTTCCGGGGGGGCGACGATGAGCAGTTCTTC
TRBV6-4,TRBJ2-1,16,TRBD1,-,CASSVLTGGPEDEQFF,TGTGCCAGCAGTGTATTGACAGGGGGTCCTGAAGATGAGCAGTTCTTC
TRBV7-9,TRBJ2-1,15,-,-,CASSLIQGLPNEQFF,TGTGCCAGCAGCTTAATCCAGGGGCTACCCAATGAGCAGTTCTTC
TRBV10-3,TRBJ1-1,13,TRBD1,few,CAIKAGGDSEAFF,TGTGCCATCAAGGCAGGGGGAGACAGTGAAGCTTTCTTT
TRBV5-1,TRBJ2-2,12,-,-,CASSPFTGELFF,TGCGCCAGCAGCCCGTTTACTGGGGAGCTGTTTTTT
TRBV7-9,TRBJ1-2,16,-,-,CSSSTGEGRLVYGYTF,TGTTCCAGCAGCACGGGGGAAGGGCGTTTGGTCTATGGCTACACCTTC
TRBV29-1,TRBJ2-2,13,-,-,CSAETGNTGELFF,TGCAGCGCTGAGACAGGGAACACCGGGGAGCTGTTTTTT
TRBV2,TRBJ2-2,15,-,-,CASSTVRSGSGELFF,TGTGCCAGCAGTACCGTACGATCAGGGTCCGGGGAGCTGTTTTTT
TRBV6-6,TRBJ2-5,12,-,-,CASSSGQETQYF,TGTGCCAGCAGTTCCGGTCAAGAGACCCAGTACTTC
TRBV6-1,TRBJ2-7,15,-,-,CASSPRGDTAYEQYF,TGTGCCAGCAGTCCCAGAGGGGACACTGCCTACGAGCAGTACTTC
TRBV6-5,TRBJ1-2,14,TRBD1,-,CASSYAKATGGYTF,TGTGCCAGCAGTTACGCAAAGGCGACAGGGGGTTACACCTTC
TRBV5-4,TRBJ1-1,14,-,-,CASSLVTRGTEAFF,TGTGCCAGCAGCTTGGTAACCCGAGGCACTGAAGCTTTCTTT
TRBV29-1,TRBJ1-1,13,-,-,CSVEAEAYTEAFF,TGCAGCGTTGAAGCAGAGGCTTACACTGAAGCTTTCTTT
TRBV30,TRBJ1-1,11,-,-,CAWSRLTEAFF,TGTGCCTGGAGCCGGTTGACTGAAGCTTTCTTT
TRBV7-9,TRBJ1-2,14,TRBD1,-,CASSTGQGVGGYTF,TGTGCCAGCAGCACGGGACAGGGAGTGGGGGGCTACACCTTC
TRBV4-3,TRBJ2-5,17,TRBD2,few,CASSQVWTSGVGGTQYF,TGCGCCAGCAGCCAAGTCTGGACTAGCGGGGTAGGAGGGACCCAGTACTTC
TRBV18,TRBJ2-5,15,TRBD2,-,CASSLGLAGEETQYF,TGTGCCAGCTCACTGGGACTAGCGGGGGAAGAGACCCAGTACTTC